A selection of T cell receptor beta chains follows, all from one sample in a study of blood T cell repertoires in COVID-19. TCRdb's copy holds only in-frame clones and misses some; the assay was immunoSEQ multiplex PCR. Of about 390,000 clones listed, around 87% are singletons. The sample taken for sequencing was peripheral blood. These receptors were collected from a woman aged 60-75 years with COVID-19, enrolled during active disease. Each CDR3 is given with its conserved first and last residue. Each record gives: D gene, J gene, V gene, clone size, CDR3 DNA, CDR3 protein. A D gene is named only where the DNA matches it firmly. Rows give clone size only sometimes, using once, few, many, or a class for an expanded clone.

>.|TRBJ2-7|TRBV2|few
TGTGCCAGCAGACTCGGACCCGGGAACTCCTACGAGCAGTACTTC
CASRLGPGNSYEQYF
>.|TRBJ1-5|TRBV12-3/TRBV12-4|.
TGTGCCAGCAGTCTGACAGGTGACGCCCAGCATTTT
CASSLTGDAQHF
>TRBD1|TRBJ2-7|TRBV6-5|.
TGTGCCACCGTTAGGGACAGTCGCTCCTACGAGCAGTACTTC
CATVRDSRSYEQYF
>TRBD2|TRBJ2-1|TRBV3-1/TRBV3-2|.
TGTGCCAGCAGTCCCAATTTAGCGGGGAAAAGCTACAATGAGCAGTTCTTC
CASSPNLAGKSYNEQFF
>TRBD1|TRBJ2-1|TRBV27|.
TGTGCCAGCAGCGCTGACAGGGCGATTGAGCAGTTCTTC
CASSADRAIEQFF
>TRBD1|TRBJ1-1|TRBV5-4|.
TGTGCCAGCAGCCGGGACAGGGGCTTTGAAGCTTTCTTT
CASSRDRGFEAFF
>TRBD1|TRBJ1-1|TRBV11-2|.
TGTGCCAGCAGCCTCCCAAGGACAGGGCGGACTGAAGCTTTCTTT
CASSLPRTGRTEAFF
>TRBD1|TRBJ1-2|TRBV28|.
TGTGCCAGCAGCCCCTATACCCCAGGGGGTTCTATGGGCTACACCTTC
CASSPYTPGGSMGYTF
>TRBD2|TRBJ2-3|TRBV28|.
TGTGCCAGCAGCTCACGGGCTAGCGGGGCCCCAGATACGCAGTATTTT
CASSSRASGAPDTQYF
>.|TRBJ2-1|TRBV7-8|.
TGTGCCAGCAGCTTAGTGGTTAGAGACTCGGGAAGCTCCTACAATGAGCAGTTCTTC
CASSLVVRDSGSSYNEQFF
>.|TRBJ2-7|TRBV5-1|.
TGCGCCAGCAGCTTGGAGAGCTACGAGCAGTACTTC
CASSLESYEQYF
>.|TRBJ1-1|TRBV12-3/TRBV12-4|.
TGTGCCAGCAGTTTCTCGAACACTGAAGCTTTCTTT
CASSFSNTEAFF
>.|TRBJ2-7|TRBV4-1|once
TGCGCCAGCAGCCAAGTAGCCGGTCGGAGCTCCTACGAGCAGTACTTC
CASSQVAGRSSYEQYF
>.|TRBJ1-1|TRBV27|.
TGTGCCAGCAGTTTTAGGGGGTTCGGTGAAGCTTTCTTT
CASSFRGFGEAFF
>.|TRBJ2-1|TRBV11-2|.
TGTGCCAGCAGCTCCCTGTGGGGGCCCAATGAGCAGTTCTTC
CASSSLWGPNEQFF
>.|TRBJ2-7|TRBV5-1|few
TGCGCCAGCAGCTCAGCAGGCCCATCTGGAGGAAAGCAGTACTTC
CASSSAGPSGGKQYF
>TRBD1|TRBJ1-5|TRBV7-8|.
TGTGCCAGCAGCTCCGGGACAGGGCAGGGACAGCCCCAGCATTTT
CASSSGTGQGQPQHF
>.|TRBJ2-7|TRBV9|.
TGTGCCAGCGCCCCTGGCGGGATCTCCTACGAGCAGTACTTC
CASAPGGISYEQYF
>TRBD2|TRBJ2-3|TRBV5-1|.
TGCGCCAGCAGGTCTAGCGGGGCCCCCGGGGATACGCAGTATTTT
CASRSSGAPGDTQYF
>TRBD2|TRBJ2-1|TRBV19|.
TGTGCCAGTAGTATAACTTCAGGGACTAGCGGGCCGGGGAATGAGCAGTTCTTC
CASSITSGTSGPGNEQFF
>.|TRBJ1-5|TRBV18|.
TGTGCCAGCTCACCAAAGCAAGTCAATCAGCCCCAGCATTTT
CASSPKQVNQPQHF
>.|TRBJ1-2|TRBV20-1|.
TGCAGTGCTAGAGATCGGTATGGCTACACCTTC
CSARDRYGYTF
>.|TRBJ1-4|TRBV18|.
TGTGCCAGCTCACCCCAGGATACTAATGAAAAACTGTTTTTT
CASSPQDTNEKLFF
>.|TRBJ1-3|TRBV5-1|once
TGCGCCAGCAGCTTGACAGCCTACTCTGGAAACACCATATATTTT
CASSLTAYSGNTIYF
>.|TRBJ2-1|TRBV7-3|.
TGTGCCAGCAGCCAACAGGGAAGCTCCTACAATGAGCAGTTCTTC
CASSQQGSSYNEQFF
>.|TRBJ1-1|TRBV5-1|once
TGCGCCAGCAGTAGACAGGAGAACACTGAAGCTTTCTTT
CASSRQENTEAFF
>TRBD1|TRBJ2-7|TRBV6-2/TRBV6-3|.
TGTGCCAGCAGCATCACAGGGGGCGAGCAGTACTTC
CASSITGGEQYF
>TRBD1|TRBJ1-1|TRBV6-2/TRBV6-3|.
TGTGCCAGCAGTAGGCCCGGACAGGGGGCTGAGAGAGCTTTCTTT
CASSRPGQGAERAFF
>TRBD1|TRBJ2-7|TRBV18|.
TGTGCCAGCTCACCACCCGGGACAGGGGCCAACGAGCAGTACTTC
CASSPPGTGANEQYF
>TRBD1|TRBJ2-7|TRBV19|.
TGTGCCAGTAGTCCCAGGGACAGGGGAAACTACGAGCAGTACTTC
CASSPRDRGNYEQYF
>.|TRBJ2-5|TRBV3-1/TRBV3-2|once
TGTGCCAGCAGCAGCCAGGGTGTCACAGAGACCCAGTACTTC
CASSSQGVTETQYF
>.|TRBJ1-3|TRBV5-1|.
TGCGCCAGCAGCTCTAACGCAGGGGATTCTGGAAACACCATATATTTT
CASSSNAGDSGNTIYF
>.|TRBJ2-3|TRBV7-9|.
TGTGCCAGCAGCCAGGGTGTCGCTAGCACAGATACGCAGTATTTT
CASSQGVASTDTQYF
>.|TRBJ1-6|TRBV3-1/TRBV3-2|.
TGTGCCAGCAGCCCCCTCAGAATTTCCAGGGGTAATTCACCCCTCCACTTT
CASSPLRISRGNSPLHF
>.|TRBJ1-2|TRBV5-6|once
TGTGCCAGCAGCCCCCCGTGGGGGGGGACTAACTATGGCTACACCTTC
CASSPPWGGTNYGYTF
>TRBD2|TRBJ2-7|TRBV27|few
TGTGCCAGCAGTTCCCTCAGCGGGGGGGCGTACGAGCAGTACTTC
CASSSLSGGAYEQYF
>TRBD1|TRBJ2-2|TRBV28|.
TGTGCCTGTGACAGGGACACCGGGGAGCTGTTTTTT
CACDRDTGELFF
>.|TRBJ2-2|TRBV6-5|.
TGTGCCAGCAGTTACACACGGGAACCGACCGGGGAGCTGTTTTTT
CASSYTREPTGELFF
>TRBD1|TRBJ1-1|TRBV5-1|once
TGCGCCAGCAGCAAACAGACAGGGGGCACTGAAGCTTTCTTT
CASSKQTGGTEAFF
>TRBD2|TRBJ2-3|TRBV18|once
TGTGCCAGCTCACCCGAGCGGGGAACAGATACGCAGTATTTT
CASSPERGTDTQYF
>TRBD1|TRBJ1-5|TRBV30|.
TGTGCCTGGAGTGTAGACAGGGGCCTTTATAGCAATCAGCCCCAGCATTTT
CAWSVDRGLYSNQPQHF
>TRBD1|TRBJ2-1|TRBV2|.
TGTGCCAGCAGGGGGGGACAGGGGCCTTACAATGAGCAGTTCTTC
CASRGGQGPYNEQFF
>.|TRBJ1-2|TRBV5-6|.
TGTGCCAGCAGCCCGTTACAGGGATCTATCGGCTACACCTTC
CASSPLQGSIGYTF
>TRBD1|TRBJ2-7|TRBV18|.
TGTGCCAGCACCGACAGGGTCCGCTACGAGCAGTACTTC
CASTDRVRYEQYF
>.|TRBJ2-7|TRBV4-2|.
TGTGCCAGCAGCCAAGCGGGGGGCTCCCCTTACGAGCAGTACTTC
CASSQAGGSPYEQYF